A selection of T cell receptor beta chains follows, all from one sample in a study of cytomegalovirus exposure and HLA in healthy donors. Assay used: immunoSEQ multiplex PCR; TCRdb lists only in-frame clones, some missing. Here the sample spans about 190,000 clones, roughly 77% being singletons. The sample comprised PBMCs. The receptor set was obtained from a woman younger than 45 in good health and CMV-seropositive. Each CDR3 is given with its conserved first and last residue. A D gene is named only where the DNA matches it firmly. Not every row has a clone size; where given, it reads once, few, many or a size class.

D gene: .
J gene: TRBJ1-2
clone size: .
V gene: TRBV7-9
CDR3 protein: CSSSSGVDGYTF
CDR3 DNA: TGTTCCAGCAGTTCGGGGGTGGATGGCTACACCTTC

D gene: TRBD2
J gene: TRBJ2-1
clone size: few
V gene: TRBV18
CDR3 protein: CASSPRGTSGLNEQFF
CDR3 DNA: TGTGCCAGCTCACCCCGGGGGACTAGCGGGCTCAATGAGCAGTTCTTC

D gene: .
J gene: TRBJ2-1
clone size: .
V gene: TRBV5-1
CDR3 protein: CASTLPDNEQFF
CDR3 DNA: TGCGCCAGCACCCTCCCGGACAATGAGCAGTTCTTC

D gene: .
J gene: TRBJ1-5
clone size: few
V gene: TRBV30
CDR3 protein: CAWSGPPVKPQHF
CDR3 DNA: TGTGCCTGGAGTGGGCCACCCGTCAAGCCCCAGCATTTT

D gene: TRBD1
J gene: TRBJ2-7
clone size: few
V gene: TRBV27
CDR3 protein: CASSSKGAYYEQYF
CDR3 DNA: TGTGCCAGCAGTTCCAAGGGGGCTTACTACGAGCAGTACTTC

D gene: TRBD2
J gene: TRBJ2-7
clone size: .
V gene: TRBV6-5
CDR3 protein: CASSSGRGPYEQYF
CDR3 DNA: TGTGCCAGCAGTAGCGGGAGGGGTCCCTACGAGCAGTACTTC

D gene: .
J gene: TRBJ1-1
clone size: .
V gene: TRBV15
CDR3 protein: CATSPRAGGNTEAFF
CDR3 DNA: TGTGCCACCAGCCCCAGAGCGGGGGGGAACACTGAAGCTTTCTTT

D gene: TRBD2
J gene: TRBJ2-7
clone size: .
V gene: TRBV18
CDR3 protein: CASSPSSGRSSYEQYF
CDR3 DNA: TGTGCCAGCTCACCATCTAGCGGGAGGTCGTCCTACGAGCAGTACTTC

D gene: TRBD2
J gene: TRBJ2-7
clone size: .
V gene: TRBV4-1
CDR3 protein: CASSHVNLGLADNYEQYF
CDR3 DNA: TGCGCCAGCAGCCATGTAAACCTAGGGCTAGCGGATAACTACGAGCAGTACTTC

D gene: TRBD2
J gene: TRBJ2-7
clone size: .
V gene: TRBV7-9
CDR3 protein: CASSFRGRASEQYF
CDR3 DNA: TGTGCCAGCAGCTTTCGCGGGAGGGCGAGCGAGCAGTACTTC

D gene: .
J gene: TRBJ1-1
clone size: few
V gene: TRBV5-1
CDR3 protein: CASSLGQGHSEAFF
CDR3 DNA: TGCGCCAGCAGCCTTGGTCAGGGGCATAGTGAAGCTTTCTTT

D gene: .
J gene: TRBJ2-1
clone size: .
V gene: TRBV27
CDR3 protein: CASSLWGLGNEQFF
CDR3 DNA: TGTGCCAGCAGTTTATGGGGACTCGGTAATGAGCAGTTCTTC

D gene: .
J gene: TRBJ2-5
clone size: .
V gene: TRBV27
CDR3 protein: CASSSPSGPGRETQYF
CDR3 DNA: TGTGCCAGCAGTTCGCCCTCGGGACCAGGGAGGGAGACCCAGTACTTC

D gene: TRBD2
J gene: TRBJ2-5
clone size: once
V gene: TRBV11-2
CDR3 protein: CASSPLAGGETQYF
CDR3 DNA: TGTGCCAGCAGTCCCCTAGCGGGAGGAGAGACCCAGTACTTC

D gene: TRBD2
J gene: TRBJ2-1
clone size: .
V gene: TRBV6-1
CDR3 protein: CASRAAGGTYNEQFF
CDR3 DNA: TGTGCCAGCAGGGCTGCGGGAGGGACCTACAATGAGCAGTTCTTC

D gene: TRBD2
J gene: TRBJ2-3
clone size: .
V gene: TRBV27
CDR3 protein: CASRPPGLAGGDTQYF
CDR3 DNA: TGTGCCAGCAGACCCCCGGGACTAGCGGGAGGAGATACGCAGTATTTT

D gene: TRBD1
J gene: TRBJ2-7
clone size: .
V gene: TRBV7-6
CDR3 protein: CASSSGQGGSYEQYF
CDR3 DNA: TGTGCCAGCAGCTCCGGACAGGGGGGCTCCTACGAGCAGTACTTC

D gene: .
J gene: TRBJ1-1
clone size: few
V gene: TRBV5-1
CDR3 protein: CASSFPPNTEAFF
CDR3 DNA: TGCGCCAGCAGCTTTCCCCCAAACACTGAAGCTTTCTTT

D gene: .
J gene: TRBJ1-1
clone size: .
V gene: TRBV6-6
CDR3 protein: CASRQQGWDNTEAFF
CDR3 DNA: TGTGCCAGCAGACAACAGGGATGGGACAACACTGAAGCTTTCTTT

D gene: TRBD2
J gene: TRBJ2-1
clone size: .
V gene: TRBV11-2
CDR3 protein: CASSPPGLAKNEQFF
CDR3 DNA: TGTGCCAGCAGCCCACCGGGACTAGCCAAGAATGAGCAGTTCTTC

D gene: TRBD1
J gene: TRBJ2-7
clone size: once
V gene: TRBV7-9
CDR3 protein: CASSPRTGREQYF
CDR3 DNA: TGTGCCAGCAGCCCGAGGACAGGGCGAGAGCAGTACTTC

D gene: .
J gene: TRBJ2-5
clone size: .
V gene: TRBV2
CDR3 protein: CASSEYQETQYF
CDR3 DNA: TGTGCCAGCAGTGAATATCAAGAGACCCAGTACTTC

D gene: .
J gene: TRBJ2-3
clone size: .
V gene: TRBV5-4
CDR3 protein: CASSLMPSGTDTQYF
CDR3 DNA: TGTGCCAGCAGCTTGATGCCTAGCGGCACAGATACGCAGTATTTT

D gene: TRBD1
J gene: TRBJ1-2
clone size: .
V gene: TRBV28
CDR3 protein: CASSLLRTGNLLRGGGYTF
CDR3 DNA: TGTGCCAGCAGTTTACTCAGGACAGGGAATCTTTTGAGAGGCGGTGGCTACACCTTC

D gene: .
J gene: TRBJ2-6
clone size: .
V gene: TRBV4-1
CDR3 protein: CASSQDPVWGTGANVLTF
CDR3 DNA: TGCGCCAGCAGCCAAGATCCCGTTTGGGGGACAGGGGCCAACGTCCTGACTTTC